This T cell receptor beta chain was observed in a study of regulatory T cells in long-lasting Graves disease. Germline values: CDR1 SGHAT, CDR2 FQNNGV. Trimming stripped 2 bases from V and 1 base from J, with 18 bases between. There are 18 residues in the CDR3. The time point here: newly diagnosed GD, antithyroid drugs for less than 3 months. The TCR library was made from RNA extracted from PBMCs. Diagnosis followed American Thyroid Association guidelines for Graves' disease. Through Arm-PCR of CDR3 regions and iRepertoire HTBI primers, TCR beta libraries were built. TCRdb re-analysed the multiplex PCR reads in MiXCR, keeping a single row per CDR3 protein. The sample carries about 300,000 distinct CDR3 sequences, over 15% recorded once. This clonotype was counted many times. Antigen: not known. Study-wide points: Authors noted too few samples as a limitation. Persistent disease exhibited a predilection for TRBV28, TRBJ1-2 and TRBJ2-5. The number of shared public clonotypes was higher in persistent patients (under 3,000) than new patients (966).

The chain is built from TRBV11-2 and TRBJ2-1, with a weak D call TRBD2 (6 bases). The receptor's source is a female donor with Graves disease. The sequencing here drew on peripheral blood mononuclear cells (PBMCs), taken at new diagnosis, from a patient treated with antithyroid drugs. CDR3 sequence reads: CASSLRDPPGRSYNEQFF. CDR3 sequence (DNA): TGTGCCAGCAGCTTAAGGGACCCTCCTGGGAGGTCCTACAATGAGCAGTTCTTC.